This T cell receptor beta chain was retrieved from a study of shared clonotypes between healthy human individuals (dated by TCRdb to the early 2020s). In terms of the full investigation: The cohort comprised two women and a few men aged 18 to 49 years. For each donor, CD4 naive and CD4 memory were each given three plates, CD8 naive was given two plates, and CD8 memory was given one plate. To estimate repertoire size and how much clonotype sharing occurs between individuals, the study deeply sequenced the blood TCR repertoires of several healthy adults. Different laboratories and diverse techniques were used to prepare libraries and sequence TCR repertoires, to increase sequencing depth and limit assay-specific biases. Between about 0.8 and 8.9 billion PBMCs per donor were obtained by leukapheresis.

CD8 naive samples were obtained by positive selection for CCR7 among CD45RO-negative cells, yielding a CD45RA+CCR7+ population from which TemRA cells were excluded. The donors were healthy, HIV-negative adults with no recently reported acute infections or vaccinations. Every donor was a Caucasian adult living in Nashville, Tennessee, USA. Blood was collected by leukapheresis, and PBMCs were isolated by Ficoll-Histopaque density gradient centrifugation and then cryopreserved in liquid nitrogen vapor phase. Purity and quantity of every magnetically sorted T cell population were checked by analytical flow cytometry. Each sorted fraction had its genomic DNA isolated and then quantified by UV absorbance on a Nanodrop 2000c. The full study reports these points: About 5% of naive CD4, roughly 3.5% of naive CD8, roughly 2.5% of memory CD4, and about 0.4% of memory CD8 clonotypes were shared across four donors. Rarefaction of sorted-subset datasets indicated incomplete sequencing despite the large sequencing depth. Naive subsets generally had larger estimated clonotype richness than memory subsets did. Pairwise subsampling led to the expectation that sequencing depth would affect the degree of clonotype sharing among donors. Clonotypes shared by all four sorted-subset donors showed higher generation probabilities than non-shared clonotypes. Sampling was restricted to blood, and TCR repertoires in tissues likely differ from the TCR repertoires found in blood. Because the study included a small number of donors, the genetic and exposure-history diversity represented was limited.

V is pared back by 1 base and J by 9 bases, with 16 bases lying between the germline termini. The germline V gene encodes CDR1 SEHNR and CDR2 FQNEAQ (reference sequence). Inclusive of the bounding cysteine and phenylalanine, the CDR3 is 15 residues long. The retained sequence is limited to the CDR3, 45 bases, with the frame set at the first base. TCR CDR3 regions were amplified from genomic DNA by multiplex PCR using the deep immunoSEQ assay. Extracted genomic DNA from each cell subset was distributed evenly across all wells of several immunoSEQ 96-well plates, and each plate was treated as a replicate. For sorted subsets, approximately 200 ng of genomic DNA, equivalent to roughly 30,000 T cell genomes, went into each replicate PCR. The purified libraries were quantified using a Qubit 3.0 fluorometer, sized with a Bioanalyzer 2100, and then quantified again using the KAPA Library Quantification kit. Each immunoSEQ 96-well plate was sequenced on its own single-read 150-cycle Illumina NextSeq 550 flow cell. The original pipeline was this. Because the immunoSEQ output included only junctional sequences and no quality scores, the filtering could not be the same as the filtering used for full-length reads. To assign V/J genes and CDR3, sequences were annotated using PyIR, a Python wrapper for IgBLAST v1.9, with IMGT germline references. Reads with weak V/J assignments (E-value above 1e-6), missing CDR3, stop codons, out-of-frame junctions, or ambiguous translated residues were removed. V3J clonotypes were defined as sequences sharing the same inferred V gene, J gene, and CDR3 amino acid sequence. To compute the percentage overlap between repertoires, the number of shared unique clonotypes was divided by the size of the smaller repertoire. Three approaches were used to assess repertoire richness: RTK rarefaction, the Chao1 estimator, and Recon v2.1 estimates of unobserved clonotypes. For all TCRbeta clonotypes obtained by the gDNA method from a handful of donors, generation probabilities were computed with OLGA. The table was pulled from immuneACCESS by TCRdb, which kept in-frame rearrangements only. Such tables lose some clones; where checked, under half of the loss comes from unresolved V genes, and the rest has no known cause. V and J calls and clone size come straight from that table; D and trimming were deduced from the DNA. For this sample the table gives approximately 2,200,000 clones, of which about 93% were detected only once. Under 2% of the sample is taken by the ten largest.

With respect to this clone: This receptor's antigen is unknown. The sample holds no much larger clone one base away, and base qualities are not on file.

The rearranged chain carries TRBV7-9 and TRBJ2-1; the D gene assignment is perhaps TRBD1 or TRBD2, with each matching 5 bases. Sample: naive CD8+ T cells from PBMCs. The sample's cell subset or site label, decoded: CD45RA+CCR7+. This TCR was recovered from a man younger than 35 in good health. Some clones in this sample may be carry-over from other donors' samples. In nucleotides, the sequence is TGTGCCAGCAGCTTAGTGGGACCAAGTTACGGTGAGCAGTTCTTC. It translates to CASSLVGPSYGEQFF. This CDR3, with the reference TRBV7-9 and TRBJ2-1 proteins standing in past its ends, gives the full variable domain DTGVSQNPRHKITKRGQNVTFRCDPISEHNRLYWYRQTLGQGPEFLTYFQNEAQLEKSRLLSDRFSAERPKGSFSTLEIQRTEQGDSAMYLCASSLVGPSYGEQFFGPGTRLTVL.